This T cell receptor (beta chain) was identified during a study of blood T cell repertoires in COVID-19. Assay: immunoSEQ multiplex PCR; the TCRdb copy retains only in-frame clones and omits some. The sample carries about 270,000 clones, approximately 91% recorded once. The CDR3 covers 15 residues. Trimming left V 2 bases short and J 0 bases short, with 8 bases between. Per the germline V gene, CDR1 is MNHEY and CDR2 is SVGAGI. The sample comprised peripheral blood. The source of this sequence is a person aged 18 to 35 with COVID-19, enrolled during active disease. The chain uses TRBV6-5 and TRBJ1-5, with D perhaps TRBD1 (6 bases). For the CDR3, the DNA is TGTGCCAGCAGTTACGCCAGGGGTAGCAATCAGCCCCAGCATTTT. Protein product: CASSYARGSNQPQHF.